A selection of T cell receptor beta chains follows, all from one sample in a study of shared clonotypes between healthy human individuals. The repertoire was sequenced with immunoSEQ multiplex PCR; TCRdb's copy has only in-frame clones and lacks some. This table holds 400,000 to 550,000 clones, roughly 78% found once. The sample taken for sequencing was PBMCs. The receptors originated from a woman in her 40s in good health. Some clones in this sample may be carry-over from other donors' samples. CDR3s include the opening cysteine and the closing phenylalanine or tryptophan. The D gene is left open where the match is weak. Rows may omit the clone size; those that give it use once, few, many or a size class.

TRBV6-1	once	-	TRBJ1-4	CASSERGFYEKLFF	TGTGCCAGCAGTGAAAGGGGGTTCTATGAAAAACTGTTTTTT
TRBV19	-	-	TRBJ1-1	CASSDRRTNTEAFF	TGTGCCAGTAGCGACAGGAGAACGAACACTGAAGCTTTCTTT
TRBV11-2	-	TRBD2	TRBJ2-1	CASSVTSGSYNEQFF	TGTGCCAGCAGCGTCACTAGCGGCTCCTACAATGAGCAGTTCTTC
TRBV11-1	-	TRBD2	TRBJ2-7	CASSYSGSGRSSYEQYF	TGTGCCAGCAGCTATTCGGGTAGCGGGAGATCGTCCTACGAGCAGTACTTC
TRBV19	few	TRBD1	TRBJ2-7	CASSIDRGRYEQYF	TGTGCCAGTAGTATAGACAGGGGGCGGTACGAGCAGTACTTC
TRBV25-1	-	-	TRBJ1-2	CASSRDLIGGYTF	TGTGCCAGCAGCCGGGACCTCATCGGGGGCTACACCTTC
TRBV2	-	-	TRBJ1-1	CASRTALMNTEAFF	TGTGCCAGTCGGACAGCCCTCATGAACACTGAAGCTTTCTTT
TRBV5-1	-	-	TRBJ2-7	CASSAPGLTYEQYF	TGCGCCAGCAGCGCACCGGGCCTCACCTACGAGCAGTACTTC
TRBV4-3	-	TRBD2	TRBJ2-3	CASSQEGGRGSTDTQYF	TGCGCCAGCAGCCAAGAGGGCGGGAGGGGGAGCACAGATACGCAGTATTTT
TRBV6-6	-	-	TRBJ2-2	CASSDSAESNTGELFF	TGTGCCAGCAGTGACTCGGCGGAGTCCAACACCGGGGAGCTGTTTTTT
TRBV14	-	-	TRBJ1-4	CASSQDFGSGNEKLFF	TGTGCCAGCAGCCAAGATTTCGGGAGTGGTAATGAAAAACTGTTTTTT
TRBV18	-	-	TRBJ2-1	CASSPPFGSNEQFF	TGTGCCAGCTCACCACCGTTCGGGAGCAATGAGCAGTTCTTC
TRBV5-1	-	-	TRBJ1-3	CASSSAADSGNTIYF	TGCGCCAGCAGCAGCGCCGCGGACTCTGGAAACACCATATATTTT
TRBV7-8	-	TRBD1	TRBJ2-5	CASSLDDRGRGKGQETQYF	TGTGCCAGCAGCTTAGACGATAGGGGGCGAGGAAAAGGCCAAGAGACCCAGTACTTC
TRBV2	once	-	TRBJ2-7	CASSESGLPSYEQYF	TGTGCCAGCAGTGAAAGCGGGCTCCCCTCCTACGAGCAGTACTTC
TRBV29-1	-	-	TRBJ2-3	CSVGFTGGVTDTQYF	TGCAGCGTTGGTTTTACAGGGGGGGTGACAGATACGCAGTATTTT
TRBV19	-	-	TRBJ2-3	CASSIAYGNTQYF	TGTGCCAGTAGTATAGCGTATGGGAATACGCAGTATTTT
TRBV18	-	TRBD1	TRBJ2-7	CASSPPGTGDYEQYF	TGTGCCAGCTCACCTCCCGGGACAGGGGACTACGAGCAGTACTTC
TRBV29-1	-	-	TRBJ2-3	CSAAKVRDWTDTQYF	TGCAGCGCCGCTAAGGTTAGGGATTGGACAGATACGCAGTATTTT
TRBV9	once	TRBD1	TRBJ1-4	CASSEQGRGEKLFF	TGTGCCAGCAGCGAACAGGGGCGCGGCGAAAAACTGTTTTTT
TRBV30	-	-	TRBJ1-4	CAWSNRGATNEKLFF	TGTGCCTGGTCCAATCGTGGTGCAACTAATGAAAAACTGTTTTTT
TRBV6-1	-	-	TRBJ1-4	CASSEFDIYATNEKLFF	TGTGCCAGCAGTGAATTTGACATCTATGCAACTAATGAAAAACTGTTTTTT
TRBV2	-	-	TRBJ2-7	CASMETEPYEQYF	TGTGCCAGCATGGAAACAGAGCCCTACGAGCAGTACTTC
TRBV19	-	-	TRBJ1-1	CASSITGQNTEAFF	TGTGCCAGTAGTATCACAGGGCAGAACACTGAAGCTTTCTTT
TRBV6-5	-	-	TRBJ2-2	CASSYSTRWGGELFF	TGTGCCAGCAGTTACTCGACAAGGTGGGGCGGGGAGCTGTTTTTT
TRBV30	-	TRBD2	TRBJ2-2	CAWRDWGGSRNTGELFF	TGTGCCTGGAGGGACTGGGGCGGGAGCAGGAACACCGGGGAGCTGTTTTTT
TRBV6-5	-	-	TRBJ2-3	CASRKTRSTDTQYF	TGTGCCAGCAGAAAGACTAGGAGCACAGATACGCAGTATTTT
TRBV30	-	-	TRBJ2-1	CAWSRYIDNEQFF	TGTGCCTGGAGTCGGTACATAGACAATGAGCAGTTCTTC
TRBV28	-	TRBD2	TRBJ2-7	CASSPPGTGGASSYEQYF	TGTGCCAGCAGTCCACCCGGGACGGGAGGGGCGAGCTCCTACGAGCAGTACTTC
TRBV30	-	-	TRBJ1-5	CAWKCDSNQPQHF	TGTGCCTGGAAATGTGATAGCAATCAGCCCCAGCATTTT
TRBV6-5	many	-	TRBJ2-2	CASSQGPGELFF	TGTGCCAGCAGTCAGGGGCCCGGGGAGCTGTTTTTT
TRBV7-8	-	-	TRBJ2-5	CASSRDDSRTGETQYF	TGTGCCAGCAGCCGAGATGACAGCCGGACCGGGGAGACCCAGTACTTC
TRBV7-9	-	TRBD1	TRBJ2-2	CASSSRGSGGVTGELFF	TGTGCCAGCAGCTCCCGAGGATCAGGGGGAGTAACCGGGGAGCTGTTTTTT
TRBV5-4	-	-	TRBJ1-2	CASSLAGVNYGYTF	TGTGCCAGCAGCTTGGCCGGGGTCAACTATGGCTACACCTTC
TRBV15	-	-	TRBJ2-1	CATSSLKTDNEQFF	TGTGCCACCAGCAGCCTTAAAACGGACAATGAGCAGTTCTTC
TRBV30	-	TRBD1	TRBJ2-3	CAWGGQGYTDTQYF	TGTGCCTGGGGCGGACAGGGATATACAGATACGCAGTATTTT
TRBV7-8	-	-	TRBJ2-7	CASSPVPGEQYF	TGTGCCAGCAGCCCTGTACCCGGGGAGCAGTACTTC
TRBV5-8	-	-	TRBJ2-5	CASILTGRGETQYF	TGTGCCAGCATCTTGACAGGGAGGGGAGAGACCCAGTACTTC
TRBV29-1	-	-	TRBJ1-3	CSVEEMGARVAGNTIYF	TGCAGCGTTGAAGAAATGGGTGCCAGGGTGGCTGGAAACACCATATATTTT
TRBV4-3	few	-	TRBJ2-5	CASSQHRRQETQYF	TGCGCCAGCAGCCAACACCGGCGGCAAGAGACCCAGTACTTC
TRBV7-3	few	-	TRBJ2-3	CASSLAGSTDTQYF	TGTGCCAGCAGCTTGGCGGGAAGCACAGATACGCAGTATTTT
TRBV6-6	-	-	TRBJ2-1	CASSPPGGKSEQFF	TGTGCCAGCAGTCCCCCAGGAGGGAAAAGTGAGCAGTTCTTC
TRBV29-1	-	TRBD2	TRBJ2-1	CSVLGAGGINNEQFF	TGCAGCGTCCTTGGAGCGGGAGGGATAAACAATGAGCAGTTCTTC